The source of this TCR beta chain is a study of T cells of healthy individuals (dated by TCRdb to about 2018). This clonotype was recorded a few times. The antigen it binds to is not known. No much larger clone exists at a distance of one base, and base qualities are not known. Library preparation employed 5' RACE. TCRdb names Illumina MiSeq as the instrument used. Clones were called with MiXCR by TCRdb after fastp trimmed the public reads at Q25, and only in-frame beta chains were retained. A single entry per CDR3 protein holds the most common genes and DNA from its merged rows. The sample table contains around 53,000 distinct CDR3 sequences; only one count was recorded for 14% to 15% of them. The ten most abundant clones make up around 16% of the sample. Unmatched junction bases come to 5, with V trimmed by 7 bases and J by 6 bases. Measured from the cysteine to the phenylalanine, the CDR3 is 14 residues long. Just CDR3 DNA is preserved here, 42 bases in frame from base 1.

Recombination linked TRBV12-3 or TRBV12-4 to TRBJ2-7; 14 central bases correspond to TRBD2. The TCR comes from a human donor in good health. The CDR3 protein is CASTVGLAGAEQYF. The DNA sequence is TGTGCCAGCACCGTGGGACTAGCGGGAGCCGAGCAGTACTTC.